This TCR beta chain was documented in a study of T cell clonality in common variable immunodeficiency. The study's findings and limits: In common variable immunodeficiency, TCR beta chains reportedly carried fewer deletions and N-nucleotide insertions.

This table comes from immunoSEQ multiplex PCR, and its TCRdb copy is limited to in-frame clones, with some not included. The sample gives approximately 35,000 clones, none seen only once, and the top ten clones hold approximately 7%. The sample holds a few counts of this clone. The target antigen is unknown. Coverage ceases 3 residues before the CDR3 finishes, and the germline J gene fills in the end. With V trimmed by 5 bases and J by 5 bases, 2 bases remained unmatched. This CDR3 is built from 14 residues. CDR1 and CDR2 (germline): SGHVT, SQSDAQ. Both groups were predominantly of Caucasian heritage. The source of this sequence is a human donor with common variable immunodeficiency. The chain uses TRBV7-4 and TRBJ1-4, with TRBD1 matching over 10 bases. Input material: peripheral blood mononuclear cells. The CDR3: CASSRDRGNEKLFF. CDR3 bases read: TGTGCCAGCAGCCGGGACAGGGGAAATGAAAAA.